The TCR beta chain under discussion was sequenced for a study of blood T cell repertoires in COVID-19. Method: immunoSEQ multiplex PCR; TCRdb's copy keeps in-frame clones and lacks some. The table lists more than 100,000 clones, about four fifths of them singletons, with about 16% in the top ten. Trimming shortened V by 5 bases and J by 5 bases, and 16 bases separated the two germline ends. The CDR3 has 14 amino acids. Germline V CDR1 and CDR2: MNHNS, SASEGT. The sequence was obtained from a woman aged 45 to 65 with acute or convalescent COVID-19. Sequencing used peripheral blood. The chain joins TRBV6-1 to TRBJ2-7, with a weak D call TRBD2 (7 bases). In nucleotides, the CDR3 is TGTGCCAGCAGTTCACAGGGAGGGTCGAACGAGCAGTACTTC. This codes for CASSSQGGSNEQYF.